This T cell receptor (beta chain) was retrieved from a study of response to subunit inactivated influenza vaccine. Study-level findings and limits: Authors suggested few new T cells are recruited by each seasonal influenza vaccination.

TCRdb reprocessed the RT-PCR reads with MiXCR, giving one entry per CDR3 protein. This table has around 790,000 distinct CDR3 sequences, around 21% appearing once. There are a few counts of this clonotype. Its target is not known. With 0 bases removed from V and 3 bases from J, the gap between germline ends came to 10 bases. This CDR3 is 14 amino acids long. In germline, CDR1 is SGHRS, CDR2 YFSETQ. The sample was PBMCs from blood, taken about 5 days after vaccination. The genes are TRBV5-1 and TRBJ2-7, with a tentative D call TRBD1 (6 bases). The receptor was derived from a man in his fifties or sixties who received an inactivated influenza vaccine. The CDR3 DNA reads as TGCGCCAGCAGCTTGGTGGGGGCCGACTACGAGCAGTACTTC. It specifies CASSLVGADYEQYF.